This TCR beta chain comes out of a study of siplizumab effects on memory and regulatory T cells. Regarding the study as a whole: Most proliferating CD4+ or CD8+ clones, roughly 75-96%, had no naive or memory assignment.

Method: immunoSEQ multiplex PCR; TCRdb's copy keeps in-frame clones and lacks some. The data show more than 95,000 clones, with roughly 93% seen just once and around 0.62% held by the top ten. A note on this clone: The target antigen is unknown.

V was pared by 2 bases and J by 5 bases, with 9 bases between. Per germline, CDR1 MNHEY and CDR2 SVGAGI. This CDR3 contains 13 residues. The TCR originated in a human donor in good health. The rearrangement joins TRBV6-5 to TRBJ2-5; D unresolved. The sequenced sample consisted of Tregs sorted from blood. DNA for the CDR3: TGTGCCAGCAGTTACCCCCTTCCGGAGACCCAGTACTTC. It is translated as CASSYPLPETQYF.